One TCR beta chain is described in this entry. Its antigen is currently not known. Base qualities were left out, and no much larger clone turns up one base away. Genomic DNA was extracted from sorted cells for sequencing of the TCRbeta CDR3 region. TCRbeta CDR3 regions were sequenced using the immunoSEQ Assay. Held by TCRdb, this immuneACCESS table contains in-frame sequences only and omits some clones. Under half of the omission traces to an unresolved V gene where checked; the cause of the rest is unknown. The sample yields 60,000 to 65,000 clones; approximately 85% were counted once. The ten largest make up about 3% of the sample. Patients with autoimmune disease history or receiving systemic immunosuppression were excluded from the trial. In every dose cohort, peripheral blood was drawn for TCR sequencing at baseline, cycle 4 day 1, and cycle 7 day 1. The samples were drawn from a first-in-human, open-label, multicenter phase I dose-escalation trial of ivuxolimab. The trial enrolled adults with locally advanced or metastatic head and neck squamous cell, hepatocellular, melanoma or renal cell carcinoma. Before TCR sequencing, CD4+ T cells and CD8+ T cells from peripheral blood were sorted into separate populations.

The data were obtained in a study of OX40 agonist ivuxolimab in advanced cancers. About the study as a whole: Ivuxolimab, which targeted the costimulatory receptor OX40 (CD134), was an agonistic, fully human IgG2 monoclonal antibody. Intravenous ivuxolimab was administered to patients every 2 weeks at six dose levels: 0.01, 0.1, 0.3, 1.5, 3 and 10 mg/kg. Of the roughly 51 patients in dose escalation, some 20 had hepatocellular carcinoma, approximately 15 had melanoma, 9 had renal cell carcinoma and 9 had head and neck cancer. In the dose-escalation cohort, about four fifths of patients were male, and the mean age was roughly 56 years with a range of roughly 20 to 80. Patients were allowed to have had prior anti-PD-1, anti-PD-L1 or anti-CTLA-4 therapy, and approximately 40% of the dose-escalation patients had been treated with checkpoint inhibitors. Partial responses were achieved by three dose-escalation patients, of whom one had hepatocellular carcinoma and two had cutaneous melanoma. The purpose of peripheral TCRbeta sequencing was to test whether ivuxolimab changed TCR sequence diversity and led to clonal T-cell expansion. The paper covers the monotherapy dose-escalation part of the phase I ivuxolimab trial, which included N of about 50 patients.

Paper-wide results and their limitations: Which antigens the clonally expanded peripheral T cells were specific for was not determined. In the 0.1-3.0 mg/kg groups, partial responders were among the patients with the lowest normalized peripheral clonal expansion, particularly in CD8+ T cells. After ivuxolimab, expanded clones were on average more numerous among CD8+ T cells than among CD4+ T cells. At doses of 0.1 to 3.0 mg/kg, clonal expansion of both CD4+ and CD8+ blood T cells was observed from baseline to week 6. Low levels of normalized T-cell clonal expansion were also seen in some nonresponding patients.

From cysteine to phenylalanine, the CDR3 is 16 amino acids long. Here the CDR3 DNA is all that survives: 48 bases in frame from base 1. Here V drops 2 bases and J drops 0 bases, and the junction holds 2 bases not matched to any gene. CDR1 and CDR2 are drawn from the germline V gene: SGHTA, FQGNSA. Recombination linked TRBV7-2 to TRBJ2-2; the junction holds 8 bases that match TRBD2. The receptor's source is an adult with an advanced solid tumor such as melanoma, head and neck, liver or kidney cancer. Sequences were derived from CD4+ or CD8+ T cells sorted from blood, sampled in a trial of the OX40 agonist ivuxolimab. The CDR3 region has the sequence CASSLNGGANTGELFF. The bases read TGTGCCAGCAGCTTAAACGGGGGGGCGAACACCGGGGAGCTGTTTTTT.